These 32 T cell receptor beta chains originate from one sample sequenced in a study of beta chain features in type 1 diabetes. The study, taken as a whole, reports: There was a moderate but significant shortening of TCRB CDR3s in all four CD4+ subsets of Type 1 diabetes patients.

These receptors lack a known antigen. Expressed TCRB transcripts were sequenced because the isolated RNA had all been reverse transcribed beforehand. Generated by immunoSEQ multiplex PCR, the TCRdb table keeps only in-frame clones and is missing some. This table holds 250,000 to 350,000 clones, around 15% found once. Sequencing was done on a sample of naive CD4+ T cells from blood. The receptor set was obtained from a man aged 25 to 40 with type 1 diabetes.

This clone was counted only a few times. The CDR3 DNA reads as TGTGCCAGCAGCCGCTATTACGAGCAGTACTTC. Translating it yields CASSRYYEQYF. The chain employs TRBV14 and TRBJ2-7, with no clear D. The CDR3 has 11 residues. Germline-derived CDR1 and CDR2 are SGHDN and FVKESK. V shed 4 bases and J shed 4 bases, with 5 bases lying between them. Full variable domain (remainder filled in from reference TRBV14 and TRBJ2-7): EAGVTQFPSHSVIEKGQTVTLRCDPISGHDNLYWYRRVMGKEIKFLLHFVKESKQDESGMPNNRFLAERTGGTYSTLKVQPAELEDSGVYFCASSRYYEQYFGPGTRLTVT.

There are many counts of this clone. This chain links TRBV7-9 with TRBJ1-1; D gene ambiguous. The CDR3 consists of 12 residues. The V gene lost 3 bases and the J gene lost 2 bases, with 4 bases spanning the gap. Looked up from germline, CDR1 is SEHNR and CDR2 is FQNEAQ (reference sequence). The CDR3 DNA reads as TGTGCCAGCAGCTTCCCAAACACTGAAGCTTTCTTT. Translated: CASSFPNTEAFF.

V usage is TRBV9 and J usage is TRBJ1-1; tentatively, D is TRBD1 (6 bases). Deletions cut 4 bases from V and 3 bases from J, with 16 bases between. CDR3 length: 15 amino acids. Germline CDR1 reads SGDLS; CDR2 reads YYNGEE. CDR3 protein: CASSTTGRADTEAFF. Here the CDR3 DNA reads TGTGCCAGCAGCACGACAGGTCGAGCTGACACTGAAGCTTTCTTT.

The gene calls are TRBV9 and TRBJ1-1; unclear D gene. The V and J ends lost 7 bases and 0 bases respectively, with 13 bases between them. The CDR3 has 14 residues. Germline CDR1 reads SGDLS; CDR2 reads YYNGEE. The CDR3 reads CASAKEIMNTEAFF. The CDR3 DNA reads TGTGCCAGCGCGAAAGAGATCATGAACACTGAAGCTTTCTTT. Variable domain in full (rest from reference TRBV9 and TRBJ1-1): DSGVTQTPKHLITATGQRVTLRCSPRSGDLSVYWYQQSLDQGLQFLIQYYNGEERAKGNILERFSAQQFPDLHSELNLSSLELGDSALYFCASAKEIMNTEAFFGQGTRLTVV.

The rearrangement links TRBV5-4 to TRBJ2-3; the D gene is possibly TRBD2 (6 bases). The CDR3 is made up of 17 amino acids. The germline V gene has CDR1 SGHNT and CDR2 YYREEE (reference sequence). V shed 4 bases and J shed 2 bases, with 20 bases lying between them. As DNA, the CDR3 is TGTGCCAGCAGCCCGGGGACCTCACGGGGGATCACAGATACGCAGTATTTT. This encodes CASSPGTSRGITDTQYF.

The rearrangement joins TRBV19 to TRBJ1-5, with 8 bases that match TRBD1. Germline lookup yields CDR1 LNHDA and CDR2 SQIVND (reference sequence). The V segment lost 6 bases and the J segment 1 base; nucleotides outside the gene matches: 5. The length of the CDR3 is 15 residues. CDR3 nucleotide sequence: TGTGCCAGTAGCCCGGACAGGGTGAGCAATCAGCCCCAGCATTTT. It encodes CASSPDRVSNQPQHF.

The chain is built from TRBV5-5 and TRBJ1-1, with D perhaps TRBD1 (6 bases). Deletions cut 5 bases from V and 4 bases from J, with 18 bases between. The germline CDR1 and CDR2 sequences are SGHKS and YYEKEE (reference sequence). The CDR3 runs 15 residues. CDR3 residues: CASRTGQSFSTEAFF. The CDR3 DNA reads as TGTGCCAGCAGGACCGGACAGTCGTTTTCCACTGAAGCTTTCTTT.

This clone was seen just once. The rearrangement joins TRBV28 to TRBJ2-5, with 7 bases fitting TRBD1. V was pared by 7 bases and J by 1 base, with 6 bases of the junction left unmatched. CDR3 length equals 14 residues. Germline V gene lookup returns CDR1 MDHEN and CDR2 SYDVKM. The CDR3, as DNA: TGTGCCAGCACTCCTGGACAGGCCCAAGAGACCCAGTACTTC. It is translated as CASTPGQAQETQYF. Together with reference TRBV28 and TRBJ2-5, the CDR3 gives the full variable domain: DVKVTQSSRYLVKRTGEKVFLECVQDMDHENMFWYRQDPGLGLRLIYFSYDVKMKEKGDIPEGYSVSREKKERFSLILESASTNQTSMYLCASTPGQAQETQYFGPGTRLLVL.

The sample holds one count of this clone. The chain employs TRBV4-1 and TRBJ2-5, with a tentative D call TRBD2 (6 bases). Germline V CDR1 and CDR2: MGHRA, YSYEKL. The V end was cut by 1 base, the J end by 5 bases, with 20 bases between. CDR3 length: 17 residues. CDR3 in DNA: TGCGCCAGCAGCCAAGGTCGTAGCGGCACAGCGCGGGAGACCCAGTACTTC. It translates to CASSQGRSGTARETQYF.

This chain joins TRBV28 and TRBJ2-2; D is perhaps TRBD2 (6 bases). Germline lookup yields CDR1 MDHEN and CDR2 SYDVKM. The CDR3 length is 14 residues. Trimming took 5 bases from V and 4 from J, leaving 11 bases between them. This chain's CDR3 is CASSRLDRTGELFF. CDR3 DNA: TGTGCCAGCAGTAGACTAGATCGCACCGGGGAGCTGTTTTTT.

As DNA, the CDR3 is TGTGCCAGCAGGCCATGGACAGGGGGTGAAGATACGCAGTATTTT. Translated: CASRPWTGGEDTQYF. V usage is TRBV6-5 and J usage is TRBJ2-3; 10 positions match TRBD1. CDR1 and CDR2 (germline): MNHEY, SVGAGI. CDR3 size: 15 residues. The J segment lost 5 bases and the V segment lost 6 bases, leaving 8 bases of the junction unmatched.

This clone was counted only a few times. CDR3 in amino acids: CASHLQGNGYTF. The CDR3, as DNA: TGTGCCAGCCACTTACAGGGGAATGGCTACACCTTC. The rearrangement links TRBV28 to TRBJ1-2, with 7 bases identical to TRBD1. Per germline, CDR1 MDHEN and CDR2 SYDVKM. This CDR3 region has 12 residues. Trimming took 8 bases from V and 6 from J; bases not matched to a gene: 6.

This clone showed up just a few times. This rearrangement joins TRBV5-6 to TRBJ2-5; TRBD1 matches at 7 bases. The CDR3 spans 13 residues. Germline lookup yields CDR1 SGHDT and CDR2 YYEEEE. V shed 4 bases and J 4 bases; nucleotides not matched to a gene: 4. Here the CDR3 reads CASSPGQRETQYF. The CDR3 DNA is TGTGCCAGCAGCCCGGGACAGCGAGAGACCCAGTACTTC.

The chain has TRBV18 and TRBJ2-1; 9 bases align to TRBD2. Germline V gene lookup returns CDR1 KGHSH and CDR2 LQKENI. Unmatched junction bases numbered 6, after V lost 4 bases and J lost 8 bases. The CDR3 is made up of 14 amino acids. This CDR3 is CASSLAGDFHEQFF. Written as DNA, the CDR3 is TGTGCCAGCTCACTAGCGGGGGACTTCCATGAGCAGTTCTTC.

In its sample, this clone was seen a few times. Germline and junction disagree at one end, which may indicate a read error. V is TRBV20-1 and J is TRBJ2-7, with 7 positions matching TRBD2. Germline assignment: CDR1 DFQATT and CDR2 SNEGSKA (reference sequence). The CDR3 totals 11 residues. CDR3 DNA: TGCAGTGCTAGAGATCCTGGGACTACGCTCTTC. Residues: CSARDPGTTLF.

The V and J genes are TRBV5-1 and TRBJ2-7, with TRBD1 as a possible D gene (6 bases). Germline V CDR1 and CDR2: SGHRS, YFSETQ. V lost 5 bases and J lost 6, with 21 bases in between. The CDR3 sequence is 15 residues long. The CDR3 loop is CASSTTGAGLVEQYF. In DNA, the CDR3 is TGCGCCAGCAGTACGACAGGCGCTGGGTTGGTCGAGCAGTACTTC.

This clone has only a few counts. The chain couples TRBV7-2 to TRBJ2-7; 9 nucleotides align to TRBD1. This CDR3 is 15 amino acids long. Germline V gene data show CDR1 as SGHTA and CDR2 as FQGNSA. Trimming cost V 1 base and J 5 bases; bases outside gene matches: 6. In DNA, the CDR3 is TGTGCCAGCAGCTTAGGGGGACAGGGAACAGACGAGCAGTACTTC. It yields the protein CASSLGGQGTDEQYF.

This clone came up a few times. The V and J genes are TRBV11-1 and TRBJ2-3, with 8 bases aligning to TRBD2. Germline values: CDR1 SGHAT, CDR2 FQDESV (reference sequence). V was pared by 4 bases and J by 7 bases, with 4 bases of the junction left unmatched. There are 13 residues in the CDR3. CDR3 in amino acids: CASSYGLANTQYF. Here the CDR3 DNA reads TGTGCCAGCAGCTACGGACTAGCAAATACGCAGTATTTT. Using reference TRBV11-1 and TRBJ2-3 for the parts outside the CDR3, the full variable domain is EAEVAQSPRYKITEKSQAVAFWCDPISGHATLYWYRQILGQGPELLVQFQDESVVDDSQLPKDRFSAERLKGVDSTLKIQPAELGDSAMYLCASSYGLANTQYFGPGTRLTVL.

This clone was counted a few times. DNA for the CDR3: TGTGCCAGCAGTGACTCGGGACTAGCTAAGAGCGCCCAGTACTTC. Protein sequence: CASSDSGLAKSAQYF. The J gene is TRBJ2-5, the V gene TRBV2; the match to TRBD2 covers 9 bases. This CDR3 comprises 15 residues. V dropped 3 bases and J dropped 9; count of bases not matched to a gene: 11. Germline V gives CDR1 SNHLY, CDR2 FYNNEI.

There are a few counts of this clone. The chain joins TRBV7-8 to TRBJ2-3; no clear D. The V and J ends lost 5 bases and 0 bases respectively, with 12 bases between them. The CDR3 length is 15 residues. CDR1 is SGHVS, CDR2 FQNEAQ, per germline. CDR3 sequence (DNA): TGTGCCAGCAGCGCAGGATTCTCTAGCACAGATACGCAGTATTTT. Its protein product is CASSAGFSSTDTQYF.

This chain links TRBV6-5 with TRBJ1-2; the match to TRBD1 covers 7 bases. The V gene end was trimmed by 3 bases and the J gene end by 6 bases; junction bases not matched to a gene: 7. Per the germline V gene, CDR1 is MNHEY and CDR2 is SVGAGI. CDR3 length: 14 residues. CDR3 coding DNA: TGTGCCAGCAGTTATCAACAGGGGTCGGATGGCTACACCTTC. Protein product: CASSYQQGSDGYTF.

This chain connects TRBV7-9 to TRBJ2-3; a weak D match, TRBD1 (5 bases). This CDR3 comprises 17 residues. The V and J ends lost 0 bases and 1 base respectively, with 14 bases between them. Per the germline V gene, CDR1 is SEHNR and CDR2 is FQNEAQ (reference sequence). CDR3 sequence reads: CASSLAPSTGRTDTQYF. CDR3 DNA sequence: TGTGCCAGCAGCTTAGCACCCTCCACAGGACGCACAGATACGCAGTATTTT. The variable domain in full, with the rest retrieved from reference TRBV7-9 and TRBJ2-3, is DTGVSQNPRHKITKRGQNVTFRCDPISEHNRLYWYRQTLGQGPEFLTYFQNEAQLEKSRLLSDRFSAERPKGSFSTLEIQRTEQGDSAMYLCASSLAPSTGRTDTQYFGPGTRLTVL.

V usage is TRBV18 and J usage is TRBJ2-5, with 7 positions matching TRBD2. Germline V lookup: CDR1 KGHSH, CDR2 LQKENI. After removal of 0 bases from V and 4 bases from J, the junction contained 5 bases not matched to a gene. The length of the CDR3 is 15 residues. CDR3 DNA sequence: TGTGCCAGCTCACCACCAGCGGGGCCGTTAGAGACCCAGTACTTC. This encodes CASSPPAGPLETQYF.

V is TRBV18 and J is TRBJ1-1, with no clear D. Germline V gene lookup returns CDR1 KGHSH and CDR2 LQKENI. Between the trimmed V and J ends, which lost 3 bases and 7 bases, there was a span of 12 bases. CDR3 length: 13 amino acids. This chain's CDR3 is CASSPVAGDEAFF. CDR3 DNA sequence: TGTGCCAGCTCACCCGTGGCAGGCGATGAAGCTTTCTTT.

The gene calls are TRBV29-1 and TRBJ2-7; 8 bases align to TRBD2. Germline trimming cut 3 bases from V and 2 bases from J; bases unmatched to any gene: 9. The CDR3 is 15 residues long. Germline V lookup: CDR1 SQVTM, CDR2 ANQGSEA. This chain's CDR3 is CSVEGGLGVTYEQYF. Here the CDR3 DNA reads TGCAGCGTTGAGGGGGGACTAGGGGTAACCTACGAGCAGTACTTC.

This clone was counted between two and nine times. This chain connects TRBV25-1 to TRBJ1-2, with D maybe TRBD1 (5 bases). There are 14 residues in the CDR3. The germline V gene has CDR1 MGHDK and CDR2 SYGVNS. Trimming pared 0 bases from V and 4 bases from J, leaving 9 bases between. The chain's CDR3 is CASSEYGGPYGYTF. CDR3 DNA: TGTGCCAGCAGTGAATACGGGGGTCCCTATGGCTACACCTTC.

This clone turned up a few times. CDR3 residues: CASSLQTSGTYEQYF. CDR3 in DNA: TGTGCCAGCAGTCTCCAGACTAGCGGGACTTACGAGCAGTACTTC. The chain links TRBV6-1 to TRBJ2-7; TRBD2 agrees at 11 bases. The CDR3 runs to 15 residues. Germline loops: CDR1 MNHNS, CDR2 SASEGT. Trimming removed 5 bases from V and 4 bases from J; junction bases left unmatched: 7.

V and J are TRBV29-1 and TRBJ2-5, with 7 bases matching TRBD1. J was trimmed by 4 bases and V by 7 bases; bases with no gene match: 9. This CDR3 has 13 amino acids. Germline-derived CDR1 and CDR2 are SQVTM and ANQGSEA. The CDR3 sequence is CSDLTGLGETQYF. The CDR3 DNA reads TGCAGCGATCTGACAGGGCTGGGAGAGACCCAGTACTTC.

This clone occurred a few times. The gene calls are TRBV28 and TRBJ1-1, with no clear D. This CDR3 has 11 amino acids. Germline CDR1 and CDR2: MDHEN and SYDVKM. Trimming shortened V by 8 bases and J by 0 bases, and 4 bases separated the two germline ends. The CDR3 coding sequence is TGTGCCAGCGAGGTGAACACTGAAGCTTTCTTT. Translated, it gives CASEVNTEAFF.

This sequence joins TRBV2 and TRBJ2-1; 7 bases fit TRBD1. The CDR3 covers 16 residues. Germline lookup yields CDR1 SNHLY and CDR2 FYNNEI. Trimming removed 6 bases from V and 0 bases from J; junction bases left unmatched: 8. CDR3 loop: CASSWTPGGSYNEQFF. The CDR3 nucleotides are TGTGCCAGCAGCTGGACACCAGGGGGCTCCTACAATGAGCAGTTCTTC. The variable domain in full, with the rest retrieved from reference TRBV2 and TRBJ2-1, is EPEVTQTPSHQVTQMGQEVILRCVPISNHLYFYWYRQILGQKVEFLVSFYNNEISEKSEIFDDQFSVERPDGSNFTLKIRSTKLEDSAMYFCASSWTPGGSYNEQFFGPGTRLTVL.

This chain links TRBV27 with TRBJ2-7; TRBD1 agrees at 9 bases. This CDR3 spans 14 amino acids. Germline loops: CDR1 MNHEY, CDR2 SMNVEV (reference sequence). The ends lost 6 bases at V and 9 bases at J; junction bases unmatched: 12. CDR3 region: CASRPGQGEVGQYF. DNA of the CDR3: TGTGCCAGCAGACCGGGACAGGGAGAGGTGGGGCAGTACTTC.

This clone was counted only a few times. The CDR3 region has the DNA TGCGCCAGCAGCTTGGCCCTAACCACTGAAGCTTTCTTT. Translated, it gives CASSLALTTEAFF. This sequence joins TRBV5-1 and TRBJ1-1; D unclear. The CDR3 contains 13 residues. The V and J ends lost 0 bases and 4 bases respectively, with 7 bases between them. Germline loops: CDR1 SGHRS, CDR2 YFSETQ.